The sequence of this TCR beta chain was determined in a study of blood T cell repertoires in COVID-19. Across the study: The study drew acute and convalescent COVID-19 samples from the United States, Italy and Spain. The cDNA or gDNA used as material had been derived from T cells, B-cell-depleted T cells, or PBMCs.

Germline V gives CDR1 MDHEN, CDR2 SYDVKM. V lost 6 bases, J lost 9 bases, and 19 bases lay in between. The CDR3 totals 14 residues. Original processing methods: Counts of nucleated cells, estimated from reference gene primer amplification, were obtained. Assay: immunoSEQ multiplex PCR; the TCRdb copy retains only in-frame clones and omits some. V, J and clone size derive from that table, while D and trimming were established from the DNA sequence. The table shows around 210,000 clones, with 84% occurring only once. The source material was peripheral blood. The chain couples TRBV28 to TRBJ2-3; D is possibly TRBD1 (6 bases). The receptor was isolated from a human donor in a cohort sampled during active COVID-19. CDR3 coding DNA: TGTGCCAGCAGCCCCCCAGGGGCGCAGGAGACGCAGTATTTT. It yields the protein CASSPPGAQETQYF.